One sample yielded the 23 T cell receptor beta chains listed below, sequenced in a study of T cell responses to AZD1222 COVID-19 vaccine. Assay: immunoSEQ multiplex PCR; the TCRdb copy retains only in-frame clones and omits some. The profile shows about 53,000 clones, roughly 83% of them singletons. This material consisted of peripheral blood, taken on day 0 of AZD1222 vaccination. These receptor sequences come from an adult in good health.

The chain has TRBV5-1 and TRBJ2-7, with no clear D. Germline loops: CDR1 SGHRS, CDR2 YFSETQ. The CDR3 contains 13 residues. V lost 2 bases and J 1 base, leaving 7 bases between the germline ends. The CDR3 loop is CASSFLVSYEQYF. The CDR3 DNA follows: TGCGCCAGCAGCTTTCTAGTTTCCTACGAGCAGTACTTC.

The chain combines TRBV11-1 with TRBJ2-7; D is uncertain. In germline, CDR1 is SGHAT, CDR2 FQDESV (reference sequence). V gave up 5 bases and J gave up 4 bases, with 18 bases separating them. The CDR3 spans 15 residues. CDR3 protein: CASSPQRDLTYEQYF. The CDR3 DNA is TGTGCCAGCAGCCCCCAAAGAGACTTGACATACGAGCAGTACTTC.

The chain combines TRBV5-1 with TRBJ1-2; D might be TRBD1 (5 bases). The CDR3 is 16 residues long. V shed 0 bases and J shed 1 base, with 13 bases lying between them. Per germline, CDR1 SGHRS and CDR2 YFSETQ. The CDR3 here is CASSLATGENNYGYTF. CDR3 coding DNA: TGCGCCAGCAGCTTGGCTACAGGAGAAAATAACTATGGCTACACCTTC.

This chain joins TRBV5-6 and TRBJ1-2, with no clear D. Between the trimmed V and J ends, which lost 0 bases and 2 bases, there was a span of 8 bases. There are 14 residues in the CDR3. Germline V gene sequence: CDR1 SGHDT, CDR2 YYEEEE. CDR3 coding DNA: TGTGCCAGCAGCTTGGACAGCCAGAACTATGGCTACACCTTC. This codes for CASSLDSQNYGYTF.

The chain joins TRBV19 to TRBJ1-6; D remains unclear. Looked up from germline, CDR1 is LNHDA and CDR2 is SQIVND (reference sequence). This CDR3 spans 14 amino acids. The ends were cut back, 2 bases at V and 0 bases at J, with 2 bases in the middle. DNA of the CDR3: TGTGCCAGTAGTATAAGCTCCTATAATTCACCCCTCCACTTT. It encodes CASSISSYNSPLHF.

This clone showed up just a few times. This chain uses TRBV28 with TRBJ2-7; the D is unclear. Trimming took off 2 bases at V and 0 bases at J, with 5 bases between the two ends. Germline V gives CDR1 MDHEN, CDR2 SYDVKM. The CDR3 is 13 amino acids. CDR3 nucleotides: TGTGCCAGCAGTTTACTAGGCTCCTACGAGCAGTACTTC. Protein sequence: CASSLLGSYEQYF.

The chain combines TRBV7-2 with TRBJ1-6; D gene unclear. CDR3 size: 17 residues. The germline V gene has CDR1 SGHTA and CDR2 FQGNSA. Between the trimmed V and J ends, which lost 5 bases and 0 bases, there was a span of 14 bases. In DNA, the CDR3 is TGTGCCAGCAGCCGTAGGACCGAGAGCTCCTATAATTCACCCCTCCACTTT. It is translated as CASSRRTESSYNSPLHF.

The genes are TRBV7-2 and TRBJ2-3; D may be TRBD2 (7 bases). Germline values: CDR1 SGHTA, CDR2 FQGNSA. This CDR3 contains 15 residues. V lost 1 base to trimming and J lost 1 base, with 9 bases between them. The CDR3 region is CASSLDGGRTDTQYF. CDR3 nucleotide sequence: TGTGCCAGCAGCTTAGACGGGGGGCGCACAGATACGCAGTATTTT.

The chain combines TRBV19 with TRBJ1-1; D gene unclear. From germline, CDR1 is LNHDA and CDR2 SQIVND (reference sequence). The CDR3 consists of 15 residues. The V and J ends lost 5 bases and 4 bases respectively, with 17 bases between them. CDR3 residues: CASSPSRSRGTEAFF. CDR3 in DNA: TGTGCCAGTAGTCCTTCCCGTTCAAGAGGCACTGAAGCTTTCTTT.

The chain has TRBV3-1 (or the pseudogene TRBV3-2) and TRBJ1-4; D gene uncertain. This CDR3 region has 14 residues. The V and J ends lost 1 base and 0 bases respectively, with 3 bases between them. The germline gives CDR1 LGHDT, CDR2 YNNKEL (reference sequence). The CDR3: CASSQGATNEKLFF. The CDR3 coding sequence is TGTGCCAGCAGCCAAGGGGCAACTAATGAAAAACTGTTTTTT.

The chain carries TRBV2 and TRBJ2-7, with D maybe TRBD2 (5 bases). Germline-derived CDR1 and CDR2 are SNHLY and FYNNEI. The CDR3 extends over 14 amino acids. Trimming took 6 bases from V and 0 from J, leaving 12 bases between them. The CDR3 is CASRVRGISYEQYF. In DNA form, the CDR3 reads TGTGCCAGCAGGGTCCGGGGAATCTCCTACGAGCAGTACTTC.

V is TRBV30 and J is TRBJ1-1, with D perhaps matching TRBD1 (6 bases). Germline V gene data show CDR1 as GTSNPN and CDR2 as SVGIG (reference sequence). CDR3 length: 16 amino acids. V was cut by 0 bases and J by 1 base, with 15 bases left in between. The chain's CDR3 is CAWSVLGGHQNTEAFF. For the CDR3, the DNA is TGTGCCTGGAGTGTATTGGGGGGGCATCAGAACACTGAAGCTTTCTTT. The full variable domain, in which reference TRBV30 and TRBJ1-1 provide the parts outside the CDR3, is SQTIHQWPATLVQPVGSPLSLECTVEGTSNPNLYWYRQAAGRGLQLLFYSVGIGQISSEVPQNLSASRPQDRQFILSSKKLLLSDSGFYLCAWSVLGGHQNTEAFFGQGTRLTVV.

This rearrangement joins TRBV7-2 to TRBJ2-5, with TRBD2 as a possible D gene (6 bases). The CDR3 spans 13 residues. CDR1 SGHTA and CDR2 FQGNSA come from the germline V gene. Deletions cut 5 bases from V and 4 bases from J, with 11 bases between. Here the CDR3 reads CASSDVGGETQYF. In DNA, the CDR3 is TGTGCCAGCAGCGACGTGGGAGGAGAGACCCAGTACTTC.

The V gene is TRBV6-1, the J gene TRBJ1-6, with no clear D. Germline V CDR1 and CDR2: MNHNS, SASEGT. V lost 1 base, J lost 9 bases, and 10 bases lay in between. This CDR3 region has 14 residues. CDR3 in amino acids: CASSEGLGVSPLHF. The CDR3 DNA reads TGTGCCAGCAGTGAAGGGTTGGGTGTTTCACCCCTCCACTTT.

This clone was found a few times. This chain uses TRBV20-1 with TRBJ2-7; D is undetermined. The CDR3 spans 15 residues. The V gene lost 3 bases and the J gene lost 4 bases, with 19 bases spanning the gap. CDR1 is DFQATT and CDR2 is SNEGSKA in the germline V gene (reference sequence). The CDR3 DNA sequence: TGCAGTGCTAGTCGAGACGCCGAAGGCCATTACGAGCAGTACTTC. This sequence encodes CSASRDAEGHYEQYF.

This clone was seen more than once but under ten times. The rearrangement uses TRBV28 and TRBJ1-2, with a possible D match to TRBD1 (5 bases). V lost 6 bases, J lost 4 bases, and 15 bases lay in between. The germline V gene has CDR1 MDHEN and CDR2 SYDVKM. The CDR3 has 14 residues. The chain's CDR3 is CASREEGPIYGYTF. The CDR3 bases are TGTGCCAGCAGGGAGGAGGGACCGATCTATGGCTACACCTTC.

In this sample, this clone turned up once. V gene TRBV6-2 or TRBV6-3 combines with J gene TRBJ1-5; TRBD1 is a possible D gene (5 bases). V was clipped by 4 bases and J by 3 bases, with 19 bases between them. The CDR3 contains 17 residues. Germline CDR1 is MNHEY and CDR2 is SVGEGT. The CDR3 loop reads CASSWGDQGRYNQPQHF. CDR3 nucleotides: TGTGCCAGCAGTTGGGGTGACCAGGGACGTTACAATCAGCCCCAGCATTTT.

V usage is TRBV5-6 and J usage is TRBJ1-3, with a possible D match to TRBD1 (5 bases). V was clipped by 3 bases and J by 0 bases, with 16 bases between them. Germline lookup yields CDR1 SGHDT and CDR2 YYEEEE. The CDR3 spans 17 residues. CDR3 in DNA: TGTGCCAGCAGCTGGGGGTGGGCGATCAGCTCTGGAAACACCATATATTTT. Translated, it gives CASSWGWAISSGNTIYF.

This chain uses TRBV7-2 with TRBJ1-1, with D tentatively TRBD1 (5 bases). Trimming cost V 5 bases and J 0 bases, with 7 bases left between them. Germline CDR1 SGHTA, CDR2 FQGNSA. The CDR3 sequence is 13 residues long. The CDR3 DNA reads as TGTGCCAGCAGCCGAGGGGTGAACACTGAAGCTTTCTTT. It translates to CASSRGVNTEAFF.

Here the CDR3 DNA reads TGCAGTGCTAGTCCCCCGGAAGGGAACACTGAAGCTTTCTTT. Protein: CSASPPEGNTEAFF. The chain links TRBV20-1 to TRBJ1-1, with unresolved D. The V gene's germline CDR1 is DFQATT and CDR2 SNEGSKA (reference sequence). The CDR3 has 14 residues. V lost 3 bases and J 1 base, leaving 12 bases between the germline ends.

This clone was observed a few times. This chain connects TRBV25-1 to TRBJ1-4; TRBD1 agrees at 9 bases. This CDR3 has 14 amino acids. Unmatched junction bases numbered 8, after V lost 7 bases and J lost 8 bases. Germline assignment: CDR1 MGHDK and CDR2 SYGVNS. CDR3 loop: CASTPGQGDEKLFF. The DNA for the CDR3 is TGTGCCAGCACCCCGGGACAGGGTGACGAAAAACTGTTTTTT.

V usage is TRBV5-1 and J usage is TRBJ2-1; D may match TRBD1 or TRBD2 (5 bases each). The CDR3 consists of 13 residues. The germline V gene has CDR1 SGHRS and CDR2 YFSETQ. The ends were cut back, 0 bases at V and 5 bases at J, with 6 bases in the middle. The CDR3 coding sequence is TGCGCCAGCAGCTTGGTGGGGGACAATGAGCAGTTCTTC. Translated: CASSLVGDNEQFF.

This chain links TRBV11-3 with TRBJ2-7, with D perhaps matching TRBD1 (6 bases). CDR3 length: 14 residues. Trimming removed 3 bases from V and 2 bases from J, with 11 bases in between. CDR1 is SGHNT, CDR2 YENEEA, per germline. CDR3 in DNA: TGTGCCAGCAGCTTCAGGGGCCTAACCTACGAGCAGTACTTC. It translates to CASSFRGLTYEQYF.